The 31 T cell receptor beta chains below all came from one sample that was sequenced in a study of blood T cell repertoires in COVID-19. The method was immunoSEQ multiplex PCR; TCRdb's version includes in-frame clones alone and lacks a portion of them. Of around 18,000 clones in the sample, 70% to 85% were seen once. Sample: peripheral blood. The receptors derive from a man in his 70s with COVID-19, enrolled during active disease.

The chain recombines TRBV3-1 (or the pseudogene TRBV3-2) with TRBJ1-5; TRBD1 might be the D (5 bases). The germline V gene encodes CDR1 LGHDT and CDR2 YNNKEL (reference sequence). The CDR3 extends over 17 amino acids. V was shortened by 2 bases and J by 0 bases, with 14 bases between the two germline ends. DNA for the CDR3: TGTGCCAGCAGCCAAAAAGACAGAGTTAATAGCAATCAGCCCCAGCATTTT. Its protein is CASSQKDRVNSNQPQHF.

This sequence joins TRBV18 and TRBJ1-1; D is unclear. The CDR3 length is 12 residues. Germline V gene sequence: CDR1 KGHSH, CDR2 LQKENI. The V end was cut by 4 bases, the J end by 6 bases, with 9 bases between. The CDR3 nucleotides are TGTGCCAGCTCACTGCTATCACCTGAAGCTTTCTTT. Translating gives CASSLLSPEAFF.

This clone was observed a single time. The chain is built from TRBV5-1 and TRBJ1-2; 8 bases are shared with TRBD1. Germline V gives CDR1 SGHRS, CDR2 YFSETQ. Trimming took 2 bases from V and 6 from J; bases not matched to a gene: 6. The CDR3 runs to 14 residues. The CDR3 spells CASSFPDRVDGYTF. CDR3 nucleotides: TGCGCCAGCAGCTTCCCGGACAGGGTAGATGGCTACACCTTC.

Here the CDR3 reads CASCSGRVYQETQYF. The CDR3 region has the DNA TGCGCCAGCTGCAGCGGGAGGGTGTACCAAGAGACCCAGTACTTC. The V and J genes are TRBV5-1 and TRBJ2-5; 10 nucleotides align to TRBD2. CDR3 length: 15 residues. Germline V gene data show CDR1 as SGHRS and CDR2 as YFSETQ. Trimming took 7 bases from V and 0 from J; bases not matched to a gene: 6.

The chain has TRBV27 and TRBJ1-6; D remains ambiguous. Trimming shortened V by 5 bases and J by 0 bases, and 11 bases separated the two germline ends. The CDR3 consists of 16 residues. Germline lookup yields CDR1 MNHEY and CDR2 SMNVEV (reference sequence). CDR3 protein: CASSPFKSSYNSPLHF. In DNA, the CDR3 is TGTGCCAGCAGTCCGTTCAAGAGCTCCTATAATTCACCCCTCCACTTT.

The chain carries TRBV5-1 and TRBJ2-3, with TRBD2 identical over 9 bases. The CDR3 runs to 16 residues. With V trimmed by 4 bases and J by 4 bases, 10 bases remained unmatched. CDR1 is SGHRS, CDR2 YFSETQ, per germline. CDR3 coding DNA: TGCGCCAGCAGCCTGACTAGCGGAGCTGGGGCAGATACGCAGTATTTT. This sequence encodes CASSLTSGAGADTQYF.

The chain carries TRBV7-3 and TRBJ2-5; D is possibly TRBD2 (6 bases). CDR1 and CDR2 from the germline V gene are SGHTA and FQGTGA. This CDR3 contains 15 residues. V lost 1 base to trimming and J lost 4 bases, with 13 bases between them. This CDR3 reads CASSLNRGFGETQYF. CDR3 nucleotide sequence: TGTGCCAGCAGCTTAAATCGGGGGTTTGGAGAGACCCAGTACTTC.

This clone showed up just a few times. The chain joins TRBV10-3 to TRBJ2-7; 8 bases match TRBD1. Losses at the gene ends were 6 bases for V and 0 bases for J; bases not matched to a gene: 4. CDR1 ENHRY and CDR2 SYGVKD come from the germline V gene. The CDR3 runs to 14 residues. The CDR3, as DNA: TGTGCCATCAGCCAGGGACAGGACTCCTACGAGCAGTACTTC. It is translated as CAISQGQDSYEQYF.

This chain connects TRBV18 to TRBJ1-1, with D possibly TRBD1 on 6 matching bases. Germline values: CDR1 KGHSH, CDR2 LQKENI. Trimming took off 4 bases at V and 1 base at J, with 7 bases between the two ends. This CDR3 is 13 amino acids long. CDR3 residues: CASSLGQNTEAFF. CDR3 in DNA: TGTGCCAGCTCACTGGGACAGAACACTGAAGCTTTCTTT.

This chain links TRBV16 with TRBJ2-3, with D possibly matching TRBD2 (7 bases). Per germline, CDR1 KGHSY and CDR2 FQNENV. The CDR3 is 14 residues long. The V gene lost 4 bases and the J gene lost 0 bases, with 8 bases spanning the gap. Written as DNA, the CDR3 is TGTGCCAGCAGCCCGGGGGGCAGCACAGATACGCAGTATTTT. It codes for CASSPGGSTDTQYF. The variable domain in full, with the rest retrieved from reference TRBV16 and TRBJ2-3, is GEEVAQTPKHLVRGEGQKAKLYCAPIKGHSYVFWYQQVLKNEFKFLISFQNENVFDETGMPKERFSAKCLPNSPCSLEIQATKLEDSAVYFCASSPGGSTDTQYFGPGTRLTVL.

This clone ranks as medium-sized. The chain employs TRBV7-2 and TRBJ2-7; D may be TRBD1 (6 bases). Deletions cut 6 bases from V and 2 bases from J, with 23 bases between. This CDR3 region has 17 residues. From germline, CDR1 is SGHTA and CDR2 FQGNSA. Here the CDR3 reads CASSSAINTGMPYEQYF. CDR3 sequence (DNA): TGTGCCAGCAGTTCCGCCATCAACACAGGGATGCCCTACGAGCAGTACTTC.

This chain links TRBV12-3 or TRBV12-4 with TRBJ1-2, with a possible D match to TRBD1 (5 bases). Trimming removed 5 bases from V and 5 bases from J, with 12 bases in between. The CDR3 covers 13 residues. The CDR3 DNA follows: TGTGCCAGCAGTATGGGGGGTCCGTATGGCTACACCTTC. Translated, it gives CASSMGGPYGYTF.

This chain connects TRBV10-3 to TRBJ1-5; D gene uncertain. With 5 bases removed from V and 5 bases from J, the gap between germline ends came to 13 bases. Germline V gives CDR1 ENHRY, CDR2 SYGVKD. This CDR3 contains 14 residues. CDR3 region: CAISNADGDQPQHF. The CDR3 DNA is TGTGCCATCAGTAACGCCGACGGAGATCAGCCCCAGCATTTT.

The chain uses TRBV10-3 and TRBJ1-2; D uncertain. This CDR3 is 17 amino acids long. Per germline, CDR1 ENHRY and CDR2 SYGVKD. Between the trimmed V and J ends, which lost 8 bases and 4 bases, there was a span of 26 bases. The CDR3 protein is CAIRTLERIGKSYGYTF. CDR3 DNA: TGTGCCATCCGGACGCTGGAGCGGATCGGGAAAAGCTATGGCTACACCTTC.

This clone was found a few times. This CDR3 reads CASSQDSGQGARGYTF. The CDR3, as DNA: TGTGCCAGCAGCCAAGATTCAGGACAGGGGGCGCGTGGCTACACCTTC. This chain joins TRBV3-1 (or the pseudogene TRBV3-2) and TRBJ1-2; 11 bases agree with TRBD1. The CDR3 is 16 residues long. V trimming: 0 bases; J trimming: 7 bases; junction bases outside the gene matches: 7. Germline V gives CDR1 LGHDT, CDR2 YNNKEL (reference sequence).

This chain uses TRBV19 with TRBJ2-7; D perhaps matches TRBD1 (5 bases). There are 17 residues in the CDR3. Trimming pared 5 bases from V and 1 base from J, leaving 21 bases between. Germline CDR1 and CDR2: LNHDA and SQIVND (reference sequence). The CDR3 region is CASSHVAGFPTSYEQYF. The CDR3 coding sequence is TGTGCCAGTAGTCACGTCGCAGGGTTCCCAACGTCCTACGAGCAGTACTTC. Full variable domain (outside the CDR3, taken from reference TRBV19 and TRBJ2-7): DGGITQSPKYLFRKEGQNVTLSCEQNLNHDAMYWYRQDPGQGLRLIYYSQIVNDFQKGDIAEGYSVSREKKESFPLTVTSAQKNPTAFYLCASSHVAGFPTSYEQYFGPGTRLTVT.

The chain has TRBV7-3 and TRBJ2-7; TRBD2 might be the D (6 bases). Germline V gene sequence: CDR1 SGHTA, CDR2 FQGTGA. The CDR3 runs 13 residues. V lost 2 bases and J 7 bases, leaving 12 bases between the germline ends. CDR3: CASSLLTGGEQYF. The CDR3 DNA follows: TGTGCCAGCAGCTTACTTACCGGGGGAGAGCAGTACTTC.

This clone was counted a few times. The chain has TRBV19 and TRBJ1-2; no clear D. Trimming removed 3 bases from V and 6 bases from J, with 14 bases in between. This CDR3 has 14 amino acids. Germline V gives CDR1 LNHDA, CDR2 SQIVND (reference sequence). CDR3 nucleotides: TGTGCCAGTAGTATGGGAGGATTTATTGATGGCTACACCTTC. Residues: CASSMGGFIDGYTF. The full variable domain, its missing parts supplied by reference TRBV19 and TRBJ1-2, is DGGITQSPKYLFRKEGQNVTLSCEQNLNHDAMYWYRQDPGQGLRLIYYSQIVNDFQKGDIAEGYSVSREKKESFPLTVTSAQKNPTAFYLCASSMGGFIDGYTFGSGTRLTVV.

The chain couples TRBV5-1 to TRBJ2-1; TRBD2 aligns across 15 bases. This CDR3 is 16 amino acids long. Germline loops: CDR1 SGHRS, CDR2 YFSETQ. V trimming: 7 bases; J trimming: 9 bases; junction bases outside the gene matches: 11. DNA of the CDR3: TGCGCCAGCGATCTCAGGACTAGCGGGGGGGCCGGTGAGCAGTTCTTC. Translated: CASDLRTSGGAGEQFF.

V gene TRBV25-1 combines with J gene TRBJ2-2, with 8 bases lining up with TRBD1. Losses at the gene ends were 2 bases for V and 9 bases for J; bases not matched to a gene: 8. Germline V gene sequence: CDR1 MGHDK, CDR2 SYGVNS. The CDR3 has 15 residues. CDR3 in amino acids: CASSEAQGALRELFF. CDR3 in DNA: TGTGCCAGCAGTGAAGCTCAGGGGGCCCTCCGGGAGCTGTTTTTT. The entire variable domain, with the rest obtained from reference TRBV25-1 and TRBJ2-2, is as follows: EADIYQTPRYLVIGTGKKITLECSQTMGHDKMYWYQQDPGMELHLIHYSYGVNSTEKGDLSSESTVSRIRTEHFPLTLESARPSHTSQYLCASSEAQGALRELFFGEGSRLTVL.

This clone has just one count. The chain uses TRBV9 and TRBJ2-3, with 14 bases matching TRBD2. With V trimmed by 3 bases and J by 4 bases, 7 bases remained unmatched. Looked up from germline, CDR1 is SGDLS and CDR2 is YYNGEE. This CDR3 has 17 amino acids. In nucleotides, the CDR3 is TGTGCCAGCAGCGGGCACGGACTAGCGGGGGGCGCAGATACGCAGTATTTT. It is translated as CASSGHGLAGGADTQYF.

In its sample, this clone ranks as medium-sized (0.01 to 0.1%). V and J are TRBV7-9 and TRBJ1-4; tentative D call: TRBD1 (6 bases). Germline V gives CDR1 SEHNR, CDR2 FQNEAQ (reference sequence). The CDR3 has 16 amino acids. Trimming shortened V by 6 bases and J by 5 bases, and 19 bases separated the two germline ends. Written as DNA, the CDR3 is TGTGCCAGCAGACATAATACCGGGACACAGAATGAAAAACTGTTTTTT. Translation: CASRHNTGTQNEKLFF.

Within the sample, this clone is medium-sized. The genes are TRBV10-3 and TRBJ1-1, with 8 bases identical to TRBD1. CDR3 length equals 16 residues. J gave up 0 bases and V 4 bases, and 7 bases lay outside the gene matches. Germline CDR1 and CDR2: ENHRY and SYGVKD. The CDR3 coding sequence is TGTGCCATCAGTGTCTCGGGACAGGCGATGAACACTGAAGCTTTCTTT. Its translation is CAISVSGQAMNTEAFF.

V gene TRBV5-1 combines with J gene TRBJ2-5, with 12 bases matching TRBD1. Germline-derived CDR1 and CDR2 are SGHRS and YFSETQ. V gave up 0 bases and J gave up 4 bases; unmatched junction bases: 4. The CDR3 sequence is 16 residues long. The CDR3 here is CASSLAGTGGGETQYF. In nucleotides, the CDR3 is TGCGCCAGCAGCTTGGCAGGGACAGGGGGCGGAGAGACCCAGTACTTC.

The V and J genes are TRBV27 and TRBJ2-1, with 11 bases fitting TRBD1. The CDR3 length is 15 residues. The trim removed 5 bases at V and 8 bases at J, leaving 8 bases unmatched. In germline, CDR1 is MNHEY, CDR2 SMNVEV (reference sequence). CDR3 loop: CASSPSGQGAYEQFF. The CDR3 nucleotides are TGTGCCAGCAGTCCCTCCGGACAGGGGGCATATGAGCAGTTCTTC.

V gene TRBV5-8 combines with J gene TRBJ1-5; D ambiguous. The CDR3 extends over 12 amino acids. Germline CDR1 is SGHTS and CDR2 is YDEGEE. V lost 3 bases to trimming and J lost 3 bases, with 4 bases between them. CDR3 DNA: TGTGCCAGCAGCTCTTTCAATCAGCCCCAGCATTTT. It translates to CASSSFNQPQHF. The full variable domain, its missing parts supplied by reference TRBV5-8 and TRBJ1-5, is EAGVTQSPTHLIKTRGQQATLRCSPISGHTSVYWYQQALGLGLQFLLWYDEGEERNRGNFPPRFSGRQFPNYSSELNVNALELEDSALYLCASSSFNQPQHFGDGTRLSIL.

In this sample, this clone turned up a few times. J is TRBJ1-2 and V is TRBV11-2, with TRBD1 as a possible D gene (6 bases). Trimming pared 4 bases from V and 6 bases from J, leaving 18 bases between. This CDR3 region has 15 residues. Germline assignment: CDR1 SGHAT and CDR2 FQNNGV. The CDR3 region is CASSSRGGALDGYTF. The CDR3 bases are TGTGCCAGCAGCTCCCGGGGGGGGGCGTTGGATGGCTACACCTTC.

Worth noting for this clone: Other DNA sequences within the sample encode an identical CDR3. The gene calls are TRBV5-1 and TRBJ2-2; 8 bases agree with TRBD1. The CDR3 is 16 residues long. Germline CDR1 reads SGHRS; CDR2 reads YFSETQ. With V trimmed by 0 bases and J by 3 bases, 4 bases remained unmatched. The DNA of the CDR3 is TGCGCCAGCAGCTTGGTTCAGGGGGCGGACACCGGGGAGCTGTTTTTT. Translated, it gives CASSLVQGADTGELFF.

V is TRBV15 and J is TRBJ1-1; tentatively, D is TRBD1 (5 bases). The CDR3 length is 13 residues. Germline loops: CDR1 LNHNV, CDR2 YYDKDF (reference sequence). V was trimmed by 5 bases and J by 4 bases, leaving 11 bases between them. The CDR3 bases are TGTGCCACCAGCGGGGCCGGGGGCACTGAAGCTTTCTTT. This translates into CATSGAGGTEAFF.

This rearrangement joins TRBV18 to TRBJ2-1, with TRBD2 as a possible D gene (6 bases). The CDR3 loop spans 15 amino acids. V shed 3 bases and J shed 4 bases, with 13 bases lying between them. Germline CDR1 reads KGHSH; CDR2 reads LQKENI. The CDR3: CASSPNGRSYNEQFF. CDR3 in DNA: TGTGCCAGCTCACCGAACGGGAGATCATACAATGAGCAGTTCTTC.

This chain's CDR3 is CASSRTGSYEQYF. CDR3 coding DNA: TGTGCCAGTAGTAGGACTGGGTCCTACGAGCAGTACTTC. The chain links TRBV19 to TRBJ2-7, with a possible D match to TRBD2 (5 bases). CDR3 length: 13 residues. V was cut by 4 bases and J by 1 base, with 8 bases left in between. Germline V gene data show CDR1 as LNHDA and CDR2 as SQIVND (reference sequence).